These 17 T cell receptor beta chains share one sample of origin, sequenced in a study of blood T cells in healthy people across ages. Primed by a sample-barcoded 5' primer and a J-beta primer mix, a second PCR proceeded for about 7 to 12 cycles. One entry per CDR3 protein results from TCRdb running MiXCR on the 5' RACE reads. The table includes some 1.7 million distinct CDR3 sequences, 28% detected once. Sequenced: blood. Receptor source: a woman aged 25 to 39 in good health.

This clonotype was observed a few times. V usage is TRBV5-1 and J usage is TRBJ2-7; possibly TRBD1 for D (5 bases). Germline loops: CDR1 SGHRS, CDR2 YFSETQ. V was cut by 0 bases and J by 6 bases, with 13 bases left in between. The CDR3 is 14 amino acids. The CDR3 protein is CASSLARESGEQYF. DNA of the CDR3: TGCGCCAGCAGCTTGGCCAGGGAATCCGGCGAGCAGTACTTC.

The CDR3 region has the DNA TGTGCCAGCTCACCATCGGGACTAGCGGAAGAGACCCAGTACTTC. Protein: CASSPSGLAEETQYF. The chain recombines TRBV18 with TRBJ2-7, with 11 bases matching TRBD2. The end of the DNA fits TRBJ2-5 better, so the J call may be wrong. This CDR3 spans 15 amino acids. Looked up from germline, CDR1 is KGHSH and CDR2 is LQKENI.

Comments on this clonotype: Relative to the germline gene, one junction end is altered; a read error may explain this. This sequence joins TRBV10-1 and TRBJ1-2; D unclear. Germline loops: CDR1 WNHNN, CDR2 SYGVQD (reference sequence). This CDR3 contains 13 residues. CDR3 bases: TGCGCCAGCAGGGAGTCGCAGTCCTATGGCTACACCTTC. This codes for CASRESQSYGYTF.

The chain uses TRBV20-1 and TRBJ1-5, with TRBD1 as a possible D gene (5 bases). This CDR3 is 15 amino acids long. With 0 bases removed from V and 3 bases from J, the gap between germline ends came to 12 bases. Germline lookup yields CDR1 DFQATT and CDR2 SNEGSKA (reference sequence). The CDR3 DNA is TGCAGTGCTAGAGATTCGGGGACTTCCAATCAGCCCCAGCATTTT. Protein: CSARDSGTSNQPQHF.

This clonotype has at least ten counts. V and J are TRBV20-1 and TRBJ2-4; weak D call: TRBD1 (7 bases). This CDR3 spans 14 amino acids. V lost 4 bases and J 7 bases, leaving 17 bases between the germline ends. CDR1 and CDR2 from the germline V gene are DFQATT and SNEGSKA (reference sequence). DNA of the CDR3: TGCAGTGCTACTCTAGGAGGGGGCCGGAACATTCAGTACTTC. This codes for CSATLGGGRNIQYF.

The chain recombines TRBV13 with TRBJ1-3; perhaps TRBD1 as D (6 bases). Trimming stripped 2 bases from V and 13 bases from J, with 15 bases between. The CDR3 is 13 amino acids. CDR1 is PRHDT, CDR2 FYEKMQ, per germline (reference sequence). The CDR3 spells CASSLRVGAAIYF. The DNA for the CDR3 is TGTGCCAGCAGCTTAAGGGTGGGGGCTGCTATATATTTT.

This clonotype was observed many times. J is TRBJ1-4 and V is TRBV29-1, with D unclear. Germline V gives CDR1 SQVTM, CDR2 ANQGSEA. Trimming took 4 bases from V and 8 from J, leaving 11 bases between them. The CDR3 is 12 residues long. CDR3 in amino acids: CSVGATAEKLFF. CDR3 nucleotides: TGCAGCGTTGGGGCGACGGCCGAAAAACTGTTTTTT. Full variable domain (missing parts from reference TRBV29-1 and TRBJ1-4): SAVISQKPSRDICQRGTSLTIQCQVDSQVTMMFWYRQQPGQSLTLIATANQGSEATYESGFVIDKFPISRPNLTFSTLTVSNMSPEDSSIYLCSVGATAEKLFFGSGTQLSVL.

This clonotype has just a few counts. The junction and the germline gene differ at one end; a read error may be behind it. This rearrangement joins TRBV12-3 or TRBV12-4 to TRBJ2-5; D unresolved. The CDR3 contains 13 residues. The CDR3 protein is CASRFGPLETQYF. DNA of the CDR3: TGTGCCAGCCGTTTCGGACCCCTGGAGACCCAGTACTTC.

V gene TRBV10-3 combines with J gene TRBJ2-1, with D tentatively TRBD1 or TRBD2 (5 bases each). Trimming pared 8 bases from V and 0 bases from J, leaving 17 bases between. CDR1 and CDR2 (germline): ENHRY, SYGVKD. This CDR3 region has 16 residues. The CDR3 loop is CAIRGASRSSYNEQFF. The CDR3 DNA is TGTGCCATCCGGGGCGCTAGTAGGAGCTCCTACAATGAGCAGTTCTTC.

This chain joins TRBV10-3 and TRBJ2-7; the match to TRBD2 covers 8 bases. In germline, CDR1 is ENHRY, CDR2 SYGVKD. This CDR3 region has 15 residues. V gave up 3 bases and J gave up 3 bases; unmatched junction bases: 7. The CDR3 sequence is CAISEPGLGLYEQYF. The CDR3 DNA follows: TGTGCCATCAGTGAACCGGGACTAGGACTCTACGAGCAGTACTTC.

In this sample, this clonotype turned up a few times. V and J are TRBV12-3 or TRBV12-4 and TRBJ2-5; D call uncertain. Trimming pared 6 bases from V and 4 bases from J, leaving 12 bases between. The CDR3 runs to 13 residues. This chain's CDR3 is CASRPGRRETQYF. Written as DNA, the CDR3 is TGTGCCAGCAGACCGGGCCGGAGAGAGACCCAGTACTTC.

The chain has TRBV11-2 and TRBJ2-7; D not resolved. The CDR3 sequence is 17 residues long. Germline CDR1 SGHAT, CDR2 FQNNGV. Trimming shortened V by 4 bases and J by 3 bases, and 22 bases separated the two germline ends. The CDR3 sequence: CASSSPGFPIYLYEQYF. The CDR3 coding sequence is TGTGCCAGCAGCTCGCCGGGTTTTCCGATTTATCTCTACGAGCAGTACTTC.

This clonotype was seen only a few times. This chain joins TRBV20-1 and TRBJ2-1, with 10 bases that match TRBD1. This CDR3 comprises 16 residues. The V gene's germline CDR1 is DFQATT and CDR2 SNEGSKA (reference sequence). V trimming: 1 base; J trimming: 5 bases; junction bases outside the gene matches: 8. The CDR3 region is CSARGAGTGANNEQFF. CDR3 nucleotides: TGCAGTGCTAGAGGTGCGGGGACAGGGGCAAACAATGAGCAGTTCTTC.

V and J are TRBV15 and TRBJ2-1, with 7 bases lining up with TRBD1. The CDR3 loop spans 16 amino acids. Germline V lookup: CDR1 LNHNV, CDR2 YYDKDF (reference sequence). The junction had 7 bases not matched to a gene; V was cut back by 0 bases and J by 5 bases. CDR3 loop: CATSRDRGIRNNEQFF. The CDR3 DNA follows: TGTGCCACCAGCAGAGACAGGGGGATTAGAAACAATGAGCAGTTCTTC.

The chain combines TRBV4-1 with TRBJ1-5, with TRBD1 matching 7 bases. Looked up from germline, CDR1 is MGHRA and CDR2 is YSYEKL. The CDR3 is made up of 17 amino acids. With V trimmed by 0 bases and J by 3 bases, 8 bases remained unmatched. In DNA, the CDR3 is TGCGCCAGCAGCCAAGATTCGGCAGGGGGGACCAATCAGCCCCAGCATTTT. Its protein product is CASSQDSAGGTNQPQHF.

About this clonotype: One base away lies a much larger clone, so this may be a sequencing read error. The genes are TRBV5-1 and TRBJ2-1, with a weak D call TRBD2 (5 bases). Trimming left V 0 bases short and J 8 bases short, with 6 bases between. Germline V gene data show CDR1 as SGHRS and CDR2 as YFSETQ. The CDR3 has 12 amino acids. The DNA for the CDR3 is TGCGCCAGCAGCTTGGAGGAGGATGAGCAGTTCTTC. Protein product: CASSLEEDEQFF.

With respect to this clonotype: A clone one base away is much larger, so this may be a read error. The V and J genes are TRBV5-7 and TRBJ2-5, with D maybe TRBD1 (5 bases). TRBV5-7 is placed among ORFs of uncertain function. This CDR3 contains 13 residues. As DNA, the CDR3 is TGTGCCAACAGCGCGACAGACCAAGAGACCCAGTACTTC. It is translated as CANSATDQETQYF.